This T cell receptor (beta chain) stems from a study of CD8 T cells in ankylosing spondylitis. Study results and caveats: Ankylosing spondylitis blood appeared to carry a characteristic TCR beta motif of roughly 8 highly homologous variants.

This CDR3 has 14 residues. With 7 bases removed from V and 4 bases from J, the gap between germline ends came to 15 bases. Quantitative 5'-RACE with molecular barcodes generated TCR beta libraries. Via MiXCR, TCRdb re-called the 5' RACE reads, giving one row per CDR3 protein. The sample has approximately 300,000 distinct CDR3 sequences, over 15% seen once; the top ten hold about 8.2%. This clonotype was observed a handful of times. Its antigen is not known. The J gene is TRBJ2-3, the V gene TRBV12-3 or TRBV12-4; D gene ambiguous. The sequenced material came from blood, either unsorted or a sorted T cell fraction (not recorded which). The clonotype comes from a male donor with ankylosing spondylitis or in good health (not recorded which). CDR3 nucleotide sequence: TGTGCCAGCACTCCCGACACCCATCCAGATACGCAGTATTTT. Amino acids: CASTPDTHPDTQYF.